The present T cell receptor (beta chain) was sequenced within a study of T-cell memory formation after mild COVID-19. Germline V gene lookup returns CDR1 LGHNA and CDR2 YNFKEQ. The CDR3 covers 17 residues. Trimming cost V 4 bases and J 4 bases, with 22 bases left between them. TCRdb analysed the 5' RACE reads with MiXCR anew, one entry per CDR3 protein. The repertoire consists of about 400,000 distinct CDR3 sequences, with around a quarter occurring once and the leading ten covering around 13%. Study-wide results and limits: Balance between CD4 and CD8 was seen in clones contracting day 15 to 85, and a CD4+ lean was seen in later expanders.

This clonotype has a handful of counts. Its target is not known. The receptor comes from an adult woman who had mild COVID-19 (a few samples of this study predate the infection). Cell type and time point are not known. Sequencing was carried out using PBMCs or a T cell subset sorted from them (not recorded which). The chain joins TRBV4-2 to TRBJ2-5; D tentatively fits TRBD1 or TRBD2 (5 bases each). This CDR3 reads CASSLTGLPRDVETQYF. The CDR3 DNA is TGTGCCAGCAGCCTCACAGGACTCCCGAGGGATGTAGAGACCCAGTACTTC.